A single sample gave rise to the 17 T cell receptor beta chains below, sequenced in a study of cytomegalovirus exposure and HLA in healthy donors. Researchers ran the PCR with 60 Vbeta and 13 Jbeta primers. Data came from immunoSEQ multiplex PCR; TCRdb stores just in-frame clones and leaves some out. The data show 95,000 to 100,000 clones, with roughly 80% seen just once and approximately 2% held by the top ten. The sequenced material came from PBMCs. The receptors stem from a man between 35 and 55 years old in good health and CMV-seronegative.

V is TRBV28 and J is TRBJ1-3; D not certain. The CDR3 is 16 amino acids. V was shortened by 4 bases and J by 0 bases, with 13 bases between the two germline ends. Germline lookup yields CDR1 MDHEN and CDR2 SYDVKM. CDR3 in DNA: TGTGCCAGCAGTTCCTCTAGTTTATCCTCTGGAAACACCATATATTTT. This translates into CASSSSSLSSGNTIYF.

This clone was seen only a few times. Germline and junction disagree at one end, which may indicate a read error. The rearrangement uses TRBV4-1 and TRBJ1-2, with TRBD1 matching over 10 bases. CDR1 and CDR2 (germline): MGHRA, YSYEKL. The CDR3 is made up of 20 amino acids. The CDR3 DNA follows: TGCGCCAGCAGCCCCCAGACTTTTCCGGGACAGGGGATTAATAACTATGGCCACACCTTC. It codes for CASSPQTFPGQGINNYGHTF.

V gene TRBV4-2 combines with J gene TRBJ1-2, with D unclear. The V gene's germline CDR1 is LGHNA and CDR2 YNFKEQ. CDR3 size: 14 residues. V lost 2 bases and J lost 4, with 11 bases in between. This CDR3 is CASSQSDTSYGYTF. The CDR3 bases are TGTGCCAGCAGCCAATCAGACACGAGCTATGGCTACACCTTC.

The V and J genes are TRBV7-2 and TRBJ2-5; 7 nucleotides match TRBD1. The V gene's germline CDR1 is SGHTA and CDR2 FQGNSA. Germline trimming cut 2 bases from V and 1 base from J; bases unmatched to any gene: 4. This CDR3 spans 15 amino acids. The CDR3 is CASSLWGQTQETQYF. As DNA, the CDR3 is TGTGCCAGCAGCTTATGGGGACAGACCCAAGAGACCCAGTACTTC.

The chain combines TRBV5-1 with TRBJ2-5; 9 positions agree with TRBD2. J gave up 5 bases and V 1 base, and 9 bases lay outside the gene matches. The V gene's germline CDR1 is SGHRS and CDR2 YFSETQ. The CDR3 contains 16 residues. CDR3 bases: TGCGCCAGCAGCTTGTCGTTGAGCGGGGGGAGGGAGACCCAGTACTTC. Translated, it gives CASSLSLSGGRETQYF.

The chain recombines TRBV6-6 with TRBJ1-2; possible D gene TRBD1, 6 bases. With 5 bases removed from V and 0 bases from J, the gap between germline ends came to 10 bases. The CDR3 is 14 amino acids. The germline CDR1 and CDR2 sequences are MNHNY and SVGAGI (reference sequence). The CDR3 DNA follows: TGTGCCAGCAGTCTCCAGGGGACTAACTATGGCTACACCTTC. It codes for CASSLQGTNYGYTF.

This chain's CDR3 is CASSSGQGSGNTIYF. In DNA, the CDR3 is TGTGCCAGCAGCTCGGGACAGGGTTCTGGAAACACCATATATTTT. J is TRBJ1-3 and V is TRBV5-4; 9 bases are a match to TRBD1. Germline V gives CDR1 SGHNT, CDR2 YYREEE (reference sequence). The CDR3 loop spans 15 amino acids. V dropped 3 bases and J dropped 1; count of bases not matched to a gene: 2.

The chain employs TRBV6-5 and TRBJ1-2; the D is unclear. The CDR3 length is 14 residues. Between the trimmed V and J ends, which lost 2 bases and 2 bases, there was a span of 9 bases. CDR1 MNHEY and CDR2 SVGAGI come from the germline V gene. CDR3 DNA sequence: TGTGCCAGCAGTTACGATGGCAGAAACTATGGCTACACCTTC. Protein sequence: CASSYDGRNYGYTF.

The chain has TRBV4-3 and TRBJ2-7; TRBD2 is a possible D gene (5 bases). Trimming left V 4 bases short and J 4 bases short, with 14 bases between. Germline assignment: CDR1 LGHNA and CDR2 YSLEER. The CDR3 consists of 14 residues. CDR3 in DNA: TGCGCCAGCAGCCCTAGGACTTCAGGATACGAGCAGTACTTC. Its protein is CASSPRTSGYEQYF.

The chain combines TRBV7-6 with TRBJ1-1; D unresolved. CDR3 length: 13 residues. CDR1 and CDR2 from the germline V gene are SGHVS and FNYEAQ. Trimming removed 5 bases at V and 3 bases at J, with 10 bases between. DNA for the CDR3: TGTGCCAGCAGCGCCGACTTGGACACTGAAGCTTTCTTT. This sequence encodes CASSADLDTEAFF.

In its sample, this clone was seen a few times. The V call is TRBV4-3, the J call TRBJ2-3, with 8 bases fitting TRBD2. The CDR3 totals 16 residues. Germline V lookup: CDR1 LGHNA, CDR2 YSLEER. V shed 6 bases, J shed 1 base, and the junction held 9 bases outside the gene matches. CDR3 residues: CASRLGSGIGTDTQYF. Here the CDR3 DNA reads TGCGCCAGCAGACTGGGTAGCGGGATAGGCACAGATACGCAGTATTTT.

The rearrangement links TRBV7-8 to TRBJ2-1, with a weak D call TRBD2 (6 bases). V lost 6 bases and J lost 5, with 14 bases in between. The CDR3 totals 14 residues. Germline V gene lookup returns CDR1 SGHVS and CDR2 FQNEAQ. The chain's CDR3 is CASRLTGEHNEQFF. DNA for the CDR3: TGTGCCAGCAGACTGACGGGGGAGCACAATGAGCAGTTCTTC.

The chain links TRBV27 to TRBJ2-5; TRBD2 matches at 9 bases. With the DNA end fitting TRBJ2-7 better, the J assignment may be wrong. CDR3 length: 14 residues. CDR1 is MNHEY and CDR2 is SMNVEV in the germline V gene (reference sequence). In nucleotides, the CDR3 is TGTGCCAGCAGTGCGGGGGGGCTTAGCTACGAGCAGTACTTC. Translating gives CASSAGGLSYEQYF.

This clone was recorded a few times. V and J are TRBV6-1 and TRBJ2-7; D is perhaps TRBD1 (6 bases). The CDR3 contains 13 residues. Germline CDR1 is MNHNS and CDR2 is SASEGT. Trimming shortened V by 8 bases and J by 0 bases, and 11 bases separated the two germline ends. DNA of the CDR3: TGTGCCAGCGGACAGTCTATCTCCTACGAGCAGTACTTC. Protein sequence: CASGQSISYEQYF.

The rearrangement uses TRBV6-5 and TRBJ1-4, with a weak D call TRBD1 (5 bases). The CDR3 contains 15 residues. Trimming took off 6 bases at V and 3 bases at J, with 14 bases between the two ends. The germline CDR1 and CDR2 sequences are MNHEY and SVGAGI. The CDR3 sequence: CASSKIGGANEKLFF. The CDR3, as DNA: TGTGCCAGCAGCAAAATCGGGGGTGCTAATGAAAAACTGTTTTTT.

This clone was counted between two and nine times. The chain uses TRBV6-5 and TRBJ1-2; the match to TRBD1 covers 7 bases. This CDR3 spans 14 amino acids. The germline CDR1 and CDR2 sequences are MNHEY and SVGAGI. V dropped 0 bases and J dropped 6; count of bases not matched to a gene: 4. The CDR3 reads CASSYSGTAHGYTF. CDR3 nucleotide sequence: TGTGCCAGCAGTTACTCCGGGACAGCTCATGGCTACACCTTC.

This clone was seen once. The DNA for the CDR3 is TGTGCCAGCAGCGCCGGACTAGCGGGGACCGGGGAGCTGTTTTTT. The encoded protein is CASSAGLAGTGELFF. The chain employs TRBV9 and TRBJ2-2; 12 nucleotides agree with TRBD2. V lost 3 bases to trimming and J lost 5 bases; unmatched junction nucleotides: 2. CDR1 SGDLS and CDR2 YYNGEE come from the germline V gene. The CDR3 is 15 residues long.